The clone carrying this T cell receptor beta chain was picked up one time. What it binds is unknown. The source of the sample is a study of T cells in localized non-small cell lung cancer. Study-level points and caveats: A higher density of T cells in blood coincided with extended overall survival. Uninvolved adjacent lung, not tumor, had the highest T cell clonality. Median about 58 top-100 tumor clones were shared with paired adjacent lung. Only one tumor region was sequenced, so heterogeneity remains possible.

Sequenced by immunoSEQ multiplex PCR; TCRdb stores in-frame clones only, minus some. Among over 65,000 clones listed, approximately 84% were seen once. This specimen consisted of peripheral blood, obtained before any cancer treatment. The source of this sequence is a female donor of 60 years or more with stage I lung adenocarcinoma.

Here the CDR3 DNA reads TGTGCCAGCAGTCCCCGACCGGGACAGGGCACCTATGGCTACACCTTC. Its translation is CASSPRPGQGTYGYTF. The chain recombines TRBV28 with TRBJ1-2; 9 bases are a match to TRBD1. The CDR3 length is 16 residues. The trim removed 5 bases at V and 4 bases at J, leaving 11 bases unmatched. The germline CDR1 and CDR2 sequences are MDHEN and SYDVKM.